Reported below is one T cell receptor beta chain. This sample includes further DNA sequences coding for the same CDR3. The table came from immunoSEQ multiplex PCR; TCRdb's copy has only in-frame clones and leaves some out. This table has around 100,000 clones, more than 85% appearing once. The data originate from a study of OX40 agonist ivuxolimab in advanced cancers. Study overall: Partial responses were seen in three patients, one with hepatocellular carcinoma and two with cutaneous melanoma.

The receptor was derived from an adult with an advanced solid tumor such as melanoma, head and neck, liver or kidney cancer. Sequencing was performed on CD4+ or CD8+ T cells sorted from blood, taken in a trial of the OX40 agonist ivuxolimab.

The CDR3 here is CAWSRGQNQPQHF. CDR3 nucleotides: TGTGCCTGGAGTAGGGGGCAGAATCAGCCCCAGCATTTT. The chain couples TRBV30 to TRBJ1-5; TRBD1 aligns across 7 bases. The CDR3 covers 13 residues. Germline CDR1 reads GTSNPN; CDR2 reads SVGIG (reference sequence). V gave up 2 bases and J gave up 4 bases; unmatched junction bases: 2.